This TCR beta chain was sequenced for a study of blood T cell repertoires in COVID-19. This CDR3 is 11 amino acids long. The V gene lost 3 bases and the J gene lost 3 bases, with 4 bases spanning the gap. Germline values: CDR1 SGDLS, CDR2 YYNGEE. The sample holds one count of this clone. TCRdb's table, derived via immunoSEQ multiplex PCR, lists solely in-frame clones and lacks some. Of about 170,000 clones in the sample, 85% are singletons; the top ten hold less than 3.5%. This receptor was taken from a human donor with acute or convalescent COVID-19. The donor label of this sample is uncertain. The chain combines TRBV9 with TRBJ2-7; D is undetermined. Sequenced: peripheral blood. DNA of the CDR3: TGTGCCAGCAGCGGCGACTACGAGCAGTACTTC. This gives the protein CASSGDYEQYF. Full variable domain (outside the CDR3, taken from reference TRBV9 and TRBJ2-7): DSGVTQTPKHLITATGQRVTLRCSPRSGDLSVYWYQQSLDQGLQFLIQYYNGEERAKGNILERFSAQQFPDLHSELNLSSLELGDSALYFCASSGDYEQYFGPGTRLTVT.